Below, 19 T cell receptor beta chains from the same sample are listed, as sequenced in a study of cytomegalovirus exposure and HLA in healthy donors. The method was immunoSEQ multiplex PCR; TCRdb's version includes in-frame clones alone and lacks a portion of them. This table holds 150,000 to 200,000 clones, roughly 81% found once. Sequencing was performed on PBMCs. The receptor source for this set is a woman in her twenties or thirties in good health and CMV-seronegative.

This chain connects TRBV9 to TRBJ2-3; D perhaps matches TRBD2 (6 bases). The CDR3 covers 15 residues. Germline V gene data show CDR1 as SGDLS and CDR2 as YYNGEE. V lost 1 base and J lost 4, with 13 bases in between. The CDR3 DNA reads as TGTGCCAGCAGCGTAAGTCGCGGGGACCCAGATACGCAGTATTTT. It is translated as CASSVSRGDPDTQYF.

The V and J genes are TRBV4-2 and TRBJ2-2, with TRBD2 matching over 9 bases. The CDR3 consists of 16 residues. V lost 1 base to trimming and J lost 6 bases; unmatched junction nucleotides: 6. The germline CDR1 and CDR2 sequences are LGHNA and YNFKEQ. The CDR3 sequence is CASSQVGGGGAGELFF. The DNA for the CDR3 is TGTGCCAGCAGCCAAGTTGGAGGCGGGGGGGCCGGGGAGCTGTTTTTT.

CDR3 in DNA: TGTGCCAGCAGTGTTGTTAAGGTAGCCTCTTATGGCTACACCTTC. This codes for CASSVVKVASYGYTF. The chain carries TRBV6-1 and TRBJ1-2; D is undetermined. V was trimmed by 4 bases and J by 5 bases, leaving 17 bases between them. Germline V lookup: CDR1 MNHNS, CDR2 SASEGT. This CDR3 has 15 residues.

The chain joins TRBV2 to TRBJ2-7; 7 bases map to TRBD1. J lost 2 bases, V lost 4 bases, and 8 bases had no gene match. Germline CDR1 is SNHLY and CDR2 is FYNNEI. This CDR3 has 15 residues. The chain's CDR3 is CASSGRQGTTYEQYF. The CDR3, as DNA: TGTGCCAGCAGTGGAAGACAGGGAACAACCTACGAGCAGTACTTC.

This chain connects TRBV6-4 to TRBJ2-1; TRBD2 matches 10 bases. This CDR3 comprises 16 residues. V lost 0 bases and J lost 6; bases outside the gene matches: 5. The V gene's germline CDR1 is MRHNA and CDR2 SNTAGT. The CDR3 is CASSDSGAGGPNEQFF. In DNA, the CDR3 is TGTGCCAGCAGTGACTCGGGAGCGGGGGGGCCCAATGAGCAGTTCTTC.

The table lists this clone with a count of one. The rearrangement links TRBV5-1 to TRBJ1-5, with TRBD1 matching over 7 bases. Trimming took 0 bases from V and 7 from J; bases not matched to a gene: 4. CDR1 is SGHRS and CDR2 is YFSETQ in the germline V gene. The CDR3 has 14 amino acids. This CDR3 reads CASSLDRGSQPQHF. Written as DNA, the CDR3 is TGCGCCAGCAGCTTGGACAGGGGAAGCCAGCCCCAGCATTTT.

The V and J genes are TRBV29-1 and TRBJ2-1, with a weak D call TRBD2 (5 bases). The CDR3 is 13 residues long. Germline assignment: CDR1 SQVTM and CDR2 ANQGSEA. V lost 3 bases and J lost 7, with 13 bases in between. CDR3 nucleotides: TGCAGCGTTGATACCGGGGAACGGAATGAGCAGTTCTTC. It specifies CSVDTGERNEQFF.

The chain is built from TRBV5-1 and TRBJ2-2; 11 bases align to TRBD2. This CDR3 spans 16 amino acids. Germline V gene sequence: CDR1 SGHRS, CDR2 YFSETQ. V dropped 4 bases and J dropped 2; count of bases not matched to a gene: 4. The CDR3 region has the DNA TGCGCCAGCAGCACTAGCGGGAGCGTAAACACCGGGGAGCTGTTTTTT. This translates into CASSTSGSVNTGELFF. The full variable domain, rest sourced from reference TRBV5-1 and TRBJ2-2, is KAGVTQTPRYLIKTRGQQVTLSCSPISGHRSVSWYQQTPGQGLQFLFEYFSETQRNKGNFPGRFSGRQFSNSRSEMNVSTLELGDSALYLCASSTSGSVNTGELFFGEGSRLTVL.

This clone appeared a few times. At one boundary the junction diverges from the germline segment, which might be a read error. This sequence joins TRBV10-3 and TRBJ2-7, with 9 bases that match TRBD2. Germline loops: CDR1 ENHRY, CDR2 SYGVKD. This CDR3 spans 16 amino acids. The DNA for the CDR3 is TGTGCCATCAGTGATCCGACTAGCGGCGATCTACGAGCAGTGGACTTC. Translating it yields CAISDPTSGDLRAVDF.

The chain recombines TRBV5-4 with TRBJ1-2; D perhaps matches TRBD1 (5 bases). Trimming took off 4 bases at V and 8 bases at J, with 21 bases between the two ends. CDR1 and CDR2 from the germline V gene are SGHNT and YYREEE (reference sequence). The CDR3 runs to 15 residues. CDR3 amino acids: CASSPPVAGEGGYTF. The CDR3, as DNA: TGTGCCAGCAGCCCCCCGGTGGCCGGGGAGGGGGGCTACACCTTC.

The chain carries TRBV28 and TRBJ1-1; 8 bases map to TRBD1. Germline values: CDR1 MDHEN, CDR2 SYDVKM. V lost 6 bases to trimming and J lost 7 bases; unmatched junction nucleotides: 13. The CDR3 totals 15 residues. The CDR3 sequence is CASSLGQGIKNEAFF. The CDR3 nucleotides read TGTGCCAGCAGCCTCGGACAGGGAATCAAGAATGAAGCTTTCTTT. Drawing the rest from reference TRBV28 and TRBJ1-1, the complete variable domain is DVKVTQSSRYLVKRTGEKVFLECVQDMDHENMFWYRQDPGLGLRLIYFSYDVKMKEKGDIPEGYSVSREKKERFSLILESASTNQTSMYLCASSLGQGIKNEAFFGQGTRLTVV.

This chain joins TRBV15 and TRBJ1-5; D gene ambiguous. Germline CDR1 and CDR2: LNHNV and YYDKDF (reference sequence). Trimming took 4 bases from V and 3 from J, leaving 10 bases between them. This CDR3 has 14 residues. CDR3 nucleotide sequence: TGTGCCACCAGCACAAACAGTATCAATCAGCCCCAGCATTTT. Translation: CATSTNSINQPQHF. The full variable domain, in which reference TRBV15 and TRBJ1-5 provide the parts outside the CDR3, is DAMVIQNPRYQVTQFGKPVTLSCSQTLNHNVMYWYQQKSSQAPKLLFHYYDKDFNNEADTPDNFQSRRPNTSFCFLDIRSPGLGDTAMYLCATSTNSINQPQHFGDGTRLSIL.

V gene TRBV18 combines with J gene TRBJ1-1; TRBD1 is a possible D gene (5 bases). The V end was cut by 2 bases, the J end by 3 bases, with 19 bases between. The CDR3 is made up of 17 amino acids. From germline, CDR1 is KGHSH and CDR2 LQKENI. The CDR3 sequence: CASSPSNGGLVDTEAFF. DNA of the CDR3: TGTGCCAGCTCACCATCGAACGGGGGTTTGGTGGACACTGAAGCTTTCTTT.

CDR3: CAWSRQGREAFF. The DNA for the CDR3 is TGTGCCTGGAGTCGACAGGGGAGAGAAGCTTTCTTT. The chain carries TRBV30 and TRBJ1-1; 8 positions agree with TRBD1. The CDR3 runs to 12 residues. Germline CDR1 and CDR2: GTSNPN and SVGIG (reference sequence). V shed 2 bases, J shed 8 bases, and the junction held 4 bases outside the gene matches.

The chain joins TRBV29-1 to TRBJ1-1; 9 bases are a match to TRBD1. The CDR3 extends over 16 amino acids. Germline values: CDR1 SQVTM, CDR2 ANQGSEA. J gave up 0 bases and V 4 bases, and 9 bases lay outside the gene matches. The CDR3 DNA sequence: TGCAGCGTTGGGAGGGGGACAGGGTCGGTGAACACTGAAGCTTTCTTT. The encoded protein is CSVGRGTGSVNTEAFF.

CDR3 region: CASSKGLLPNYGYTF. Here the CDR3 DNA reads TGTGCCAGCAGCAAGGGACTTCTTCCTAACTATGGCTACACCTTC. The chain couples TRBV6-5 to TRBJ1-2; perhaps TRBD1 as D (5 bases). Germline lookup yields CDR1 MNHEY and CDR2 SVGAGI. The CDR3 contains 15 residues. V shed 6 bases and J shed 0 bases, with 14 bases lying between them.

The chain carries TRBV28 and TRBJ2-7; perhaps TRBD1 as D (5 bases). CDR1 is MDHEN, CDR2 SYDVKM, per germline. The CDR3 is 15 residues long. Trimming took off 2 bases at V and 6 bases at J, with 17 bases between the two ends. CDR3 loop: CASSLNTRHRLEQYF. For the CDR3, the DNA is TGTGCCAGCAGTTTAAATACGAGACACAGGCTCGAGCAGTACTTC.

The gene calls are TRBV7-7 and TRBJ2-3; D gene uncertain. The CDR3 contains 14 residues. The V gene's germline CDR1 is SSHAT and CDR2 FNYEAQ (reference sequence). Deletions cut 1 base from V and 1 base from J, with 6 bases between. The CDR3 loop reads CASSLDPGTDTQYF. CDR3 DNA: TGTGCCAGCAGCTTAGATCCGGGCACAGATACGCAGTATTTT.

In this sample, this clone turned up a few times. The rearrangement joins TRBV5-1 to TRBJ2-3, with TRBD1 matching 9 bases. This CDR3 has 15 residues. Germline CDR1 SGHRS, CDR2 YFSETQ. V shed 0 bases, J shed 3 bases, and the junction held 2 bases outside the gene matches. The CDR3 nucleotides are TGCGCCAGCAGCTTGGATGGGACAGGGACAGATACGCAGTATTTT. Its translation: CASSLDGTGTDTQYF.